Sequencing of this T cell receptor (beta chain) was carried out in a study of human T cells and chemical hapten exposure. The CDR3 covers 15 residues. The V and J ends lost 7 bases and 0 bases, in that order; junction bases with no gene match: 6. Via MiXCR, TCRdb re-called the RACE reads, giving one row per CDR3 protein. The sample carries tens of thousands of distinct CDR3 sequences, about 3.5% recorded once. Ten or more counts support this clonotype. Time point of the sample: patch test 2, 6 weeks after DPC sensitization. The treatment denotes: therapeutic diphenylcyclopropenone sensitization with weekly scalp DPC.

V and J are TRBV12-3 or TRBV12-4 and TRBJ1-5; the match to TRBD1 covers 7 bases. The receptor's source is a man aged 35-49 years with alopecia areata. Some clones in this sample may be carry-over from other donors' samples. Here the sequenced sample was whole blood, taken in connection with sensitization to the hapten diphenylcyclopropenone (DPC). CDR3 sequence (DNA): TGTGCCAGCAATACTGGACAGGATAGCAATCAGCCCCAGCATTTT. It yields the protein CASNTGQDSNQPQHF.